This T cell receptor (beta chain) is from a study of cytomegalovirus exposure and HLA in healthy donors. A remark on this clone: The antigen remains unidentified.

The protocol was immunoSEQ multiplex PCR, while the TCRdb copy is restricted to in-frame clones and leaves out a portion. The table includes 100,000 to 150,000 clones, about 90% detected once. Overall study findings and caveats: Later, an analysis found that TCR clusters from the first cohort tended to co-occur in the roughly 120 validation repertoires. Rare TCR sequences predominated, though certain public TCRs were found in many donors. More than 150 TCR beta chains were listed as cytomegalovirus-associated.

The donors were in the roughly 120-subject validation cohort, distinct from the approximately 670-subject first cohort. V lost 0 bases and J lost 3, with 12 bases in between. CDR1 is MNHEY and CDR2 is SVGAGI in the germline V gene. This CDR3 has 16 residues. The chain carries TRBV6-5 and TRBJ2-1, with D possibly being TRBD2 (5 bases). Input material: PBMCs. This TCR derives from a woman under 30 in good health and CMV-seronegative. The CDR3 region has the DNA TGTGCCAGCAGTTACTCGTTCCAGCGGCACTACAATGAGCAGTTCTTC. As protein: CASSYSFQRHYNEQFF.